A selection of T cell receptor beta chains follows, all from one sample in a study of memory CD8 T cells in hepatitis C reinfection. The table came from immunoSEQ multiplex PCR; TCRdb's copy has only in-frame clones and leaves some out. The sample holds over 50,000 clones, 85% to 90% seen once. The material sequenced was naive CD8+ T cells sorted from blood. Receptors were obtained from a man aged 18 to 29 with hepatitis C virus infection. Both conserved end residues are part of each CDR3. The order of the fields is D gene, J gene, V gene, CDR3 protein, CDR3 DNA. D genes are given only for firm matches.

TRBD2 | TRBJ2-3 | TRBV29-1 | CSVQSSGIGDTQYF | TGCAGCGTTCAGTCTAGCGGGATAGGCGATACGCAGTATTTT
- | TRBJ2-4 | TRBV5-1 | CASSWTAGGAKNIQYF | TGCGCCAGCAGCTGGACCGCCGGGGGAGCCAAAAACATTCAGTACTTC
TRBD1 | TRBJ2-1 | TRBV6-5 | CASNTQGAGYNEQFF | TGTGCCAGCAACACACAGGGGGCGGGATACAATGAGCAGTTCTTC
TRBD1 | TRBJ1-3 | TRBV28 | CASSFETGFNSGNTIYF | TGTGCCAGCAGTTTCGAGACAGGGTTCAACTCTGGAAACACCATATATTTT
TRBD1 | TRBJ2-1 | TRBV11-1 | CASSSGGAEYNEQFF | TGTGCCAGCAGCTCAGGGGGCGCCGAGTACAATGAGCAGTTCTTC
- | TRBJ1-5 | TRBV4-1 | CASSQEAPGVGNQPQHF | TGCGCCAGCAGCCAAGAGGCCCCGGGAGTAGGCAATCAGCCCCAGCATTTT
- | TRBJ2-7 | TRBV7-9 | CASRALAGTYEQYF | TGTGCCAGCAGGGCACTAGCTGGTACCTACGAGCAGTACTTC
- | TRBJ1-2 | TRBV7-9 | CASSLGASAGYRGYTF | TGTGCCAGCAGCTTAGGGGCTTCGGCAGGGTATCGTGGCTACACCTTC
- | TRBJ2-7 | TRBV2 | CASSGPSDRILNEQYF | TGTGCCAGCAGCGGCCCCAGCGACAGAATCCTTAACGAGCAGTACTTC
TRBD2 | TRBJ2-1 | TRBV19 | CASSMGVGLAGWEQFF | TGTGCCAGTAGTATGGGGGTCGGACTAGCGGGATGGGAGCAGTTCTTC
- | TRBJ2-7 | TRBV10-3 | CAISESDAGLGEQYF | TGTGCCATCAGTGAGTCGGACGCGGGTCTGGGAGAGCAGTACTTC
TRBD1 | TRBJ2-7 | TRBV6-1 | CASSENRGLYEQYF | TGTGCCAGCAGTGAAAACAGGGGGCTATACGAGCAGTACTTC
TRBD2 | TRBJ2-1 | TRBV19 | CASTLGLAGGLAYNEQFF | TGTGCCAGTACCCTAGGACTAGCGGGAGGGCTGGCCTACAATGAGCAGTTCTTC
- | TRBJ2-2 | TRBV5-6 | CASSLERVLMAGELFF | TGTGCCAGCAGCTTGGAGCGGGTTCTGATGGCCGGGGAGCTGTTTTTT
TRBD1 | TRBJ2-3 | TRBV10-3 | CAITKTGGTTDTQYF | TGTGCCATCACTAAGACAGGGGGTACCACAGATACGCAGTATTTT
TRBD2 | TRBJ2-1 | TRBV9 | CAGSVGGLASDEQFF | TGTGCCGGCAGCGTAGGGGGACTAGCGTCCGATGAGCAGTTCTTC
- | TRBJ2-7 | TRBV5-6 | CATSAGDPYEQYF | TGTGCTACGTCGGCAGGGGACCCCTACGAGCAGTACTTC
TRBD2 | TRBJ2-2 | TRBV9 | CASSVGSGTSGELFF | TGTGCCAGCAGCGTAGGTAGCGGGACGTCCGGGGAGCTGTTTTTT
TRBD2 | TRBJ2-1 | TRBV19 | CASSIGSGGTGNEQFF | TGTGCCAGTAGTATAGGGAGCGGGGGGACGGGTAATGAGCAGTTCTTC
TRBD2 | TRBJ2-3 | TRBV19 | CASSLAGGPYDTQYF | TGTGCCAGTAGTCTTGCGGGGGGGCCGTATGATACGCAGTATTTT
- | TRBJ2-7 | TRBV4-2 | CASSQSGDSAYEQYF | TGTGCCAGCAGCCAATCTGGGGACTCCGCCTACGAGCAGTACTTC
- | TRBJ2-2 | TRBV6-5 | CASSYSSGGGELFF | TGTGCCAGCAGTTACTCGTCCGGGGGCGGGGAGCTGTTTTTT